Listed here are 19 T cell receptor beta chains from one sample, sequenced in a study of blood T cell repertoires in COVID-19. Method: immunoSEQ multiplex PCR; TCRdb's copy keeps in-frame clones and lacks some. The table records 100,000 to 150,000 clones, 85% to 90% of them present only once. Sequencing was carried out using peripheral blood. The receptors come from a man older than 75 with active or convalescent COVID-19.

The chain employs TRBV6-5 and TRBJ1-6; D remains unclear. Germline values: CDR1 MNHEY, CDR2 SVGAGI. The CDR3 extends over 15 amino acids. V lost 8 bases and J 6 bases, leaving 17 bases between the germline ends. CDR3 nucleotides: TGTGCCAGCTGGGAGACGTGGCTCTCTAATTCACCCCTCCACTTT. Residues: CASWETWLSNSPLHF.

In DNA form, the CDR3 reads TGTGCCAGCAGTTTTTTTGGGACAGGGAGATTTTTAGCGAATGGCTACACCTTC. Translation: CASSFFGTGRFLANGYTF. This chain joins TRBV27 and TRBJ1-2, with TRBD1 identical over 9 bases. This CDR3 is 18 amino acids long. Germline V lookup: CDR1 MNHEY, CDR2 SMNVEV (reference sequence). With 3 bases clipped from V and 6 bases from J, the junction kept 17 bases outside the gene matches.

J is TRBJ2-7 and V is TRBV6-5; tentative D call: TRBD1 (5 bases). Germline V gives CDR1 MNHEY, CDR2 SVGAGI. Trimming took off 6 bases at V and 4 bases at J, with 10 bases between the two ends. The CDR3 spans 12 residues. CDR3 DNA sequence: TGTGCCAGCAGCATGCAGGGTTACGAGCAGTACTTC. Its protein is CASSMQGYEQYF.

Regarding this clone: Relative to the germline gene, one junction end is altered; a read error may explain this. This sequence joins TRBV27 and TRBJ2-7, with 7 bases that match TRBD2. Germline lookup yields CDR1 MNHEY and CDR2 SMNVEV (reference sequence). The CDR3 totals 13 residues. DNA of the CDR3: TGTGCCAGCAGTTTACAGCGGGGCTACGGGCAGTACTTC. Translation gives CASSLQRGYGQYF.

The V gene is TRBV24-1, the J gene TRBJ2-1; D not certain. Germline V CDR1 and CDR2: KGHDR, SFDVKD. The CDR3 consists of 12 residues. The V end lost 4 bases, the J end lost 6 bases, and 6 bases lay between the germline ends. The chain's CDR3 is CATSERSNEQFF. CDR3 in DNA: TGTGCCACCAGTGAGCGTTCCAATGAGCAGTTCTTC.

The rearrangement joins TRBV10-3 to TRBJ1-1; TRBD1 matches 8 bases. The CDR3 has 13 residues. CDR1 ENHRY and CDR2 SYGVKD come from the germline V gene. After removal of 7 bases from V and 4 bases from J, the junction contained 5 bases not matched to a gene. The CDR3 reads CAITRDRGTEAFF. The CDR3 nucleotides read TGTGCCATCACTCGCGACAGGGGCACTGAAGCTTTCTTT.

There are a few counts of this clone. V and J are TRBV29-1 and TRBJ2-7; 10 bases map to TRBD2. This CDR3 spans 14 amino acids. Germline-derived CDR1 and CDR2 are SQVTM and ANQGSEA. V lost 6 bases, J lost 0 bases, and 5 bases stayed unmatched. The CDR3 loop is CSVTGTSASYEQYF. CDR3 DNA sequence: TGCAGCGTCACCGGGACTAGCGCCTCCTACGAGCAGTACTTC.

This clone appeared a few times. The gene calls are TRBV7-3 and TRBJ2-7, with 9 bases that match TRBD2. V shed 4 bases, J shed 5 bases, and the junction held 9 bases outside the gene matches. The CDR3 loop spans 15 amino acids. Per germline, CDR1 SGHTA and CDR2 FQGTGA. The CDR3 DNA is TGTGCCAGCAGCTCAGGCAATAGCGGGAGAAACGAGCAGTACTTC. Amino acids: CASSSGNSGRNEQYF.

The rearrangement uses TRBV5-1 and TRBJ2-7, with 11 bases identical to TRBD2. The CDR3 runs 15 residues. V shed 1 base and J 4 bases; nucleotides not matched to a gene: 4. Per the germline V gene, CDR1 is SGHRS and CDR2 is YFSETQ. The CDR3 spells CASSLTSGRRYEQYF. CDR3 DNA: TGCGCCAGCAGCTTGACTAGCGGGAGAAGGTACGAGCAGTACTTC.

V is TRBV9 and J is TRBJ1-3; no definite D call. Deletions cut 0 bases from V and 0 bases from J, with 7 bases between. This CDR3 contains 15 residues. Germline V gives CDR1 SGDLS, CDR2 YYNGEE. The CDR3 region has the DNA TGTGCCAGCAGCGTAGGTTGGAGCTCTGGAAACACCATATATTTT. This codes for CASSVGWSSGNTIYF.

The chain couples TRBV6-5 to TRBJ2-7; D might be TRBD2 (6 bases). This CDR3 has 12 residues. Germline CDR1 is MNHEY and CDR2 is SVGAGI. With 11 bases removed from V and 3 bases from J, the gap between germline ends came to 14 bases. The chain's CDR3 is CAAGLSLYEQYF. CDR3 coding DNA: TGTGCCGCGGGGCTAAGCCTCTACGAGCAGTACTTC.

V usage is TRBV19 and J usage is TRBJ2-7; the match to TRBD1 covers 7 bases. The CDR3 totals 11 residues. Germline lookup yields CDR1 LNHDA and CDR2 SQIVND (reference sequence). The V gene end was trimmed by 10 bases and the J gene end by 2 bases; junction bases not matched to a gene: 2. CDR3 protein: CATQGAYEQYF. CDR3 in DNA: TGTGCCACCCAGGGGGCCTACGAGCAGTACTTC.

The chain carries TRBV19 and TRBJ1-1, with 9 bases fitting TRBD1. CDR3 length: 14 amino acids. V trimming: 5 bases; J trimming: 4 bases; junction bases outside the gene matches: 5. Per the germline V gene, CDR1 is LNHDA and CDR2 is SQIVND (reference sequence). The CDR3 loop is CASSQQGAITEAFF. As DNA, the CDR3 is TGTGCCAGTAGTCAACAGGGGGCGATCACTGAAGCTTTCTTT.

This clone was counted between two and nine times. The chain recombines TRBV7-9 with TRBJ2-7, with 11 nucleotides matching TRBD1. Germline CDR1 is SEHNR and CDR2 is FQNEAQ (reference sequence). CDR3 length: 14 residues. Trimming cost V 7 bases and J 2 bases; bases outside gene matches: 4. The CDR3 reads CASIKGQGAYEQYF. DNA for the CDR3: TGTGCCAGCATAAAGGGACAGGGGGCCTACGAGCAGTACTTC. The full variable domain, completed using reference TRBV7-9 and TRBJ2-7, is DTGVSQNPRHKITKRGQNVTFRCDPISEHNRLYWYRQTLGQGPEFLTYFQNEAQLEKSRLLSDRFSAERPKGSFSTLEIQRTEQGDSAMYLCASIKGQGAYEQYFGPGTRLTVT.

This clone was picked up a small number of times. The chain joins TRBV19 to TRBJ1-2; tentative D call: TRBD1 (5 bases). This CDR3 region has 12 residues. The germline V gene encodes CDR1 LNHDA and CDR2 SQIVND (reference sequence). V dropped 3 bases and J dropped 10 bases, with 12 bases sitting between them. As DNA, the CDR3 is TGTGCCAGTAGTATGACAGTTGGGGTCTACACCTTC. It specifies CASSMTVGVYTF.

The gene calls are TRBV10-3 and TRBJ1-1; D is possibly TRBD1 (6 bases). V was trimmed by 2 bases and J by 2 bases, leaving 9 bases between them. Germline values: CDR1 ENHRY, CDR2 SYGVKD. The CDR3 covers 14 residues. The CDR3 DNA sequence: TGTGCCATCAGTGAGGGACAGAAAAACACTGAAGCTTTCTTT. Translated, it gives CAISEGQKNTEAFF.

This chain links TRBV30 with TRBJ1-5; D unclear. This CDR3 comprises 14 residues. Germline V CDR1 and CDR2: GTSNPN, SVGIG (reference sequence). The ends were cut back, 3 bases at V and 2 bases at J, with 11 bases in the middle. The CDR3 reads CAWSLGSRNQPQHF. Written as DNA, the CDR3 is TGTGCCTGGAGCTTAGGGAGTCGCAATCAGCCCCAGCATTTT.

The chain joins TRBV28 to TRBJ2-7; the match to TRBD1 covers 7 bases. V was clipped by 9 bases and J by 2 bases; unmatched bases: 7. Germline V gene lookup returns CDR1 MDHEN and CDR2 SYDVKM. The CDR3 length is 13 residues. CDR3 in DNA: TGTGCCAGTGCGAGACAGGGCCCCTACGAGCAGTACTTC. Translating it yields CASARQGPYEQYF.

The rearrangement uses TRBV11-2 and TRBJ2-1; TRBD2 aligns across 14 bases. The CDR3 contains 17 residues. The ends lost 5 bases at V and 7 bases at J; junction bases unmatched: 10. CDR1 and CDR2 (germline): SGHAT, FQNNGV. The DNA of the CDR3 is TGTGCCAGCAGCGACCCGGGACTAGCGGGAGCTGGGAATGAGCAGTTCTTC. Translation gives CASSDPGLAGAGNEQFF.